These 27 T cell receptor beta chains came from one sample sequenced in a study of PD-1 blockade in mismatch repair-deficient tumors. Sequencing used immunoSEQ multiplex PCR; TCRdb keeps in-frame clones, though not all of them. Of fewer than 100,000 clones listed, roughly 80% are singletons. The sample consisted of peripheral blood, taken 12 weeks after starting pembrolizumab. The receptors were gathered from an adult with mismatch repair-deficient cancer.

In DNA, the CDR3 is TGTGCCAGCAGTTCAAGACTAGCGGGAGTCCTTGAGCAGTTCTTC. This sequence encodes CASSSRLAGVLEQFF. The V call is TRBV2, the J call TRBJ2-1; 12 bases match TRBD2. This CDR3 has 15 residues. From germline, CDR1 is SNHLY and CDR2 FYNNEI. After removal of 5 bases from V and 9 bases from J, the junction contained 8 bases not matched to a gene.

CDR3: CASSLAGQGYGYTF. CDR3 nucleotide sequence: TGTGCCAGCAGCCTGGCGGGACAGGGGTATGGCTACACCTTC. The rearrangement joins TRBV6-6 to TRBJ1-2; 10 nucleotides line up with TRBD1. J lost 5 bases, V lost 6 bases, and 6 bases had no gene match. Germline assignment: CDR1 MNHNY and CDR2 SVGAGI (reference sequence). CDR3 length: 14 amino acids.

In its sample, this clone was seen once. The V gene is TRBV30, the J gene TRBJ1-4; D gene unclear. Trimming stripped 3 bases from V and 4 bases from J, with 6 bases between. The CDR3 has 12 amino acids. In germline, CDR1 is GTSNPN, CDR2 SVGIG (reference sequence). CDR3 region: CAWSGRNEKLFF. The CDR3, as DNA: TGTGCCTGGAGCGGGCGTAATGAAAAACTGTTTTTT. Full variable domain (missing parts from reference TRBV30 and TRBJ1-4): SQTIHQWPATLVQPVGSPLSLECTVEGTSNPNLYWYRQAAGRGLQLLFYSVGIGQISSEVPQNLSASRPQDRQFILSSKKLLLSDSGFYLCAWSGRNEKLFFGSGTQLSVL.

The CDR3 sequence is CASSHPSVGAEQYF. The CDR3, as DNA: TGCGCCAGCAGCCACCCTTCGGTCGGAGCCGAGCAGTACTTC. The chain has TRBV4-3 and TRBJ2-7; D is unclear. CDR1 and CDR2 (germline): LGHNA, YSLEER. This CDR3 has 14 amino acids. V shed 3 bases and J shed 6 bases, with 15 bases lying between them.

The CDR3 sequence: CASSPGQLMNTEAFF. In DNA form, the CDR3 reads TGTGCCAGCAGCCCGGGTCAACTCATGAACACTGAAGCTTTCTTT. This chain joins TRBV7-3 and TRBJ1-1; no definite D call. Trimming shortened V by 5 bases and J by 0 bases, and 13 bases separated the two germline ends. The CDR3 has 15 residues. Per the germline V gene, CDR1 is SGHTA and CDR2 is FQGTGA.

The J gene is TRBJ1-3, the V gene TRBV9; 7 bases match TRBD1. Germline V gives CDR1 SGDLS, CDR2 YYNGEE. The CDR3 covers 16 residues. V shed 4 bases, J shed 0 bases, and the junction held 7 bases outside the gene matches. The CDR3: CASSPGTDYSGNTIYF. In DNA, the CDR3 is TGTGCCAGCAGCCCCGGGACAGACTACTCTGGAAACACCATATATTTT.

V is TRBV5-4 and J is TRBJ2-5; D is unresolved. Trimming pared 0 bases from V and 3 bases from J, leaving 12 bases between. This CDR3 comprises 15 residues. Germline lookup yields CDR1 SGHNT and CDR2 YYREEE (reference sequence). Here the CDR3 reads CASSLDIGSEETQYF. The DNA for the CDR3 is TGTGCCAGCAGCTTGGATATCGGGTCAGAAGAGACCCAGTACTTC.

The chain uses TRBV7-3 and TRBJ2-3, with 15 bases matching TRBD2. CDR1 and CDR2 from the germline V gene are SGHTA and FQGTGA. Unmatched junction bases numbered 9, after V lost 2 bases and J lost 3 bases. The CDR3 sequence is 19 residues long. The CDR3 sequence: CASSLAPKGTSGRTDTQYF. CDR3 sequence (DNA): TGTGCCAGCAGCTTAGCACCCAAGGGGACTAGCGGGAGGACAGATACGCAGTATTTT.

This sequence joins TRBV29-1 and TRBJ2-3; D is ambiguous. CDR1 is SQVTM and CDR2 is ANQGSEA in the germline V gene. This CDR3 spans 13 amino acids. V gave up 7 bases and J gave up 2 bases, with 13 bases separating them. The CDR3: CSDKGRFTDTQYF. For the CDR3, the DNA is TGCAGCGACAAAGGGCGGTTCACAGATACGCAGTATTTT.

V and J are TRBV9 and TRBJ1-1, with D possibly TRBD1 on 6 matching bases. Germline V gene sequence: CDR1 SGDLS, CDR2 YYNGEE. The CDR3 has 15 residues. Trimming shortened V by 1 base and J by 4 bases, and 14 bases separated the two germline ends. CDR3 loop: CASSVTGIGSTEAFF. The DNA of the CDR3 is TGTGCCAGCAGCGTAACAGGGATAGGAAGCACTGAAGCTTTCTTT.

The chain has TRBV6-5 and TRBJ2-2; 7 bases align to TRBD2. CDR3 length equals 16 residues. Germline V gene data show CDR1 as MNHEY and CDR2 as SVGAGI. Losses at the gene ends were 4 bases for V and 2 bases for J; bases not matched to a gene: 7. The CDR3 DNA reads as TGTGCCAGCAGTTCCAGACTAGCTGGTAACACCGGGGAGCTGTTTTTT. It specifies CASSSRLAGNTGELFF.

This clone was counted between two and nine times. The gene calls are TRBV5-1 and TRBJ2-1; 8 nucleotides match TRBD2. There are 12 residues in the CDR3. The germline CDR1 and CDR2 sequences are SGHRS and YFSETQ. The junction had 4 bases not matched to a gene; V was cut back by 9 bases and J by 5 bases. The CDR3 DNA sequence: TGCGCCACGACTAGCGACCACAATGAGCAGTTCTTC. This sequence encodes CATTSDHNEQFF.

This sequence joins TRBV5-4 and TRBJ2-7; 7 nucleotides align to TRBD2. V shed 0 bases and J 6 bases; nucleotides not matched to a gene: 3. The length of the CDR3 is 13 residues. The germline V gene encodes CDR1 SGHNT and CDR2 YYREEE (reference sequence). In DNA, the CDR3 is TGTGCCAGCAGCTTGGGGACTAGGTCCGAGCAGTACTTC. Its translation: CASSLGTRSEQYF.

The CDR3 sequence: CASSGHATNEKLFF. The CDR3 nucleotides read TGCGCCAGCAGCGGACATGCAACTAATGAAAAACTGTTTTTT. This sequence joins TRBV5-1 and TRBJ1-4, with TRBD1 as a possible D gene (5 bases). This CDR3 is built from 14 residues. Germline CDR1 is SGHRS and CDR2 is YFSETQ. V dropped 4 bases and J dropped 0 bases, with 7 bases sitting between them. The entire variable domain, with the rest obtained from reference TRBV5-1 and TRBJ1-4, is as follows: KAGVTQTPRYLIKTRGQQVTLSCSPISGHRSVSWYQQTPGQGLQFLFEYFSETQRNKGNFPGRFSGRQFSNSRSEMNVSTLELGDSALYLCASSGHATNEKLFFGSGTQLSVL.

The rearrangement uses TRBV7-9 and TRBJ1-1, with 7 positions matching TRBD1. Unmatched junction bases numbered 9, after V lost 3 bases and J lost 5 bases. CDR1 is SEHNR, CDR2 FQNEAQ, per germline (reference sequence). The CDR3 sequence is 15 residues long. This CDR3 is CASSFRAGGDTEAFF. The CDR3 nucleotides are TGTGCCAGCAGCTTCCGCGCAGGGGGAGATACTGAAGCTTTCTTT.

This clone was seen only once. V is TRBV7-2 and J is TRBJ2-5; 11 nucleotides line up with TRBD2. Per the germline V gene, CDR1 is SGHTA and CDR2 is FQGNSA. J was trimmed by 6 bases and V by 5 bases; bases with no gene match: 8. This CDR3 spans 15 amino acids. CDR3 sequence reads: CASSEIAGGWKTQYF. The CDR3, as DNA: TGTGCCAGCAGCGAGATAGCGGGAGGGTGGAAGACCCAGTACTTC. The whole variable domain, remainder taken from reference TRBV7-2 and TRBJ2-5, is GAGVSQSPSNKVTEKGKDVELRCDPISGHTALYWYRQSLGQGLEFLIYFQGNSAPDKSGLPSDRFSAERTGGSVSTLTIQRTQQEDSAVYLCASSEIAGGWKTQYFGPGTRLLVL.

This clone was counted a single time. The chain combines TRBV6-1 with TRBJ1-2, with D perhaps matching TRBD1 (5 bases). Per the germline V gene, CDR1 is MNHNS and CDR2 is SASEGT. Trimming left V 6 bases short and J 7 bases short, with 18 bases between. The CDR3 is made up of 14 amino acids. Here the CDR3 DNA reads TGTGCCAGCAGGGAGATAAGGGGCAACGGTGGCTACACCTTC. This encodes CASREIRGNGGYTF.

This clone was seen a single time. CDR3 in amino acids: CATSRDLGGTYNEQFF. The CDR3 coding sequence is TGTGCCACCAGCAGAGATCTGGGGGGCACCTACAATGAGCAGTTCTTC. J is TRBJ2-1 and V is TRBV15; D is possibly TRBD1 or TRBD2 (6 bases each). Trimming removed 0 bases at V and 2 bases at J, with 11 bases between. Germline values: CDR1 LNHNV, CDR2 YYDKDF (reference sequence). This CDR3 is 16 amino acids long. Using reference TRBV15 and TRBJ2-1 for the parts outside the CDR3, the full variable domain is DAMVIQNPRYQVTQFGKPVTLSCSQTLNHNVMYWYQQKSSQAPKLLFHYYDKDFNNEADTPDNFQSRRPNTSFCFLDIRSPGLGDTAMYLCATSRDLGGTYNEQFFGPGTRLTVL.

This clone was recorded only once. The DNA of the CDR3 is TGTGCCAGCACCTACAGGGAGCGGGACAATGAGCAGTTCTTC. Amino acid sequence: CASTYRERDNEQFF. The chain has TRBV6-1 and TRBJ2-1; tentatively, D is TRBD1 or TRBD2 (6 bases each). Per the germline V gene, CDR1 is MNHNS and CDR2 is SASEGT. V was clipped by 7 bases and J by 5 bases, with 15 bases between them. The length of the CDR3 is 14 residues.

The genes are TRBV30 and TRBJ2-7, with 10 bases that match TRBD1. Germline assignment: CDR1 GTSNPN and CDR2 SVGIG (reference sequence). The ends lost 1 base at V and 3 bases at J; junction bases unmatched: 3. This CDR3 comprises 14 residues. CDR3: CAWSGTGGYYEQYF. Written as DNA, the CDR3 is TGTGCCTGGAGTGGGACAGGGGGATACTACGAGCAGTACTTC. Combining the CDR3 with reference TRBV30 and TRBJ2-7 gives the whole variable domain SQTIHQWPATLVQPVGSPLSLECTVEGTSNPNLYWYRQAAGRGLQLLFYSVGIGQISSEVPQNLSASRPQDRQFILSSKKLLLSDSGFYLCAWSGTGGYYEQYFGPGTRLTVT.

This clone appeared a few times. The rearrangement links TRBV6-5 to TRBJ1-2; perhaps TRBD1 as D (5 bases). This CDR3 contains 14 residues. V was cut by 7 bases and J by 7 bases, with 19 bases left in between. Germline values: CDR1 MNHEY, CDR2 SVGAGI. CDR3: CASTPAGREAGYTF. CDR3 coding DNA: TGTGCCAGCACCCCTGCCGGCAGGGAGGCTGGCTACACCTTC.

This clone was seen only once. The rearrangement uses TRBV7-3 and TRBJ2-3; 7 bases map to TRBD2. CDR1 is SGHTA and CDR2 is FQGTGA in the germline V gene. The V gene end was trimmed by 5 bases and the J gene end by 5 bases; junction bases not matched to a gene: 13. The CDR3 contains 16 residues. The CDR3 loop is CASSTGLGGVRDTQYF. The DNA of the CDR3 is TGTGCCAGCAGCACCGGACTAGGAGGAGTGAGAGATACGCAGTATTTT.

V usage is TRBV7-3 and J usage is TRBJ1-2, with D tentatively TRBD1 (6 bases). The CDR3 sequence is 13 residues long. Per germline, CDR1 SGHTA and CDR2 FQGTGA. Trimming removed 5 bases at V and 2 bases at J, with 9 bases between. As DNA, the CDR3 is TGTGCCAGCAGCCTCGGGGGCAACTATGGCTACACCTTC. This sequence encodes CASSLGGNYGYTF.

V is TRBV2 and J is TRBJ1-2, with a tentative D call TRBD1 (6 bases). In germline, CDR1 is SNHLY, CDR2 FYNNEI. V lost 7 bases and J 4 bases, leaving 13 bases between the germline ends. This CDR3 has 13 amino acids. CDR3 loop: CASTEDRAYGYTF. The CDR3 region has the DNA TGTGCCAGCACTGAGGACAGAGCCTATGGCTACACCTTC.

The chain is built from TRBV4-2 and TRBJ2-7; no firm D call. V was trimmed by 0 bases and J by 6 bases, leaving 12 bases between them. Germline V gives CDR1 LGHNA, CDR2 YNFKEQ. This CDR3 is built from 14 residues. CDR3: CASSQERASFEQYF. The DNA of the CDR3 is TGTGCCAGCAGCCAAGAACGGGCTTCGTTCGAGCAGTACTTC.

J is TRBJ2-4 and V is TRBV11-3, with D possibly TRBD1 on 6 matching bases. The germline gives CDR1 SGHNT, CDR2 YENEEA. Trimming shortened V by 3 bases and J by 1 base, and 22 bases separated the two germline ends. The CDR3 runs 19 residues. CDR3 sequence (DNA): TGTGCCAGCAGCTTTGGTAAAGGGGGAATTGAGTGGGCCAAAAACATTCAGTACTTC. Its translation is CASSFGKGGIEWAKNIQYF.

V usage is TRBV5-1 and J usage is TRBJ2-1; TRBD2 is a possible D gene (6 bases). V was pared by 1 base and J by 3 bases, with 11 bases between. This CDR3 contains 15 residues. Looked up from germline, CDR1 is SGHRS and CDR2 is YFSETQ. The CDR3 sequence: CASSLSPSDYNEQFF. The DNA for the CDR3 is TGCGCCAGCAGCTTGAGTCCTAGCGACTACAATGAGCAGTTCTTC. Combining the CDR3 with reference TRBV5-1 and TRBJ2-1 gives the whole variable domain KAGVTQTPRYLIKTRGQQVTLSCSPISGHRSVSWYQQTPGQGLQFLFEYFSETQRNKGNFPGRFSGRQFSNSRSEMNVSTLELGDSALYLCASSLSPSDYNEQFFGPGTRLTVL.